This T cell receptor (beta chain) derives from a study of CD8+CD57+ T cells in acquired aplastic anemia. Study at large: Quantities of DNA derived from sorted CD4+ and CD8+ cells averaged approximately 3 ug.

Genomic DNA, serving as template, underwent TCR beta VDJ and CDR3 profiling. MiXCR, applied by TCRdb to the reads, yields one record per CDR3 protein. The sample lists 130,000 or so distinct CDR3 sequences, less than 45% occurring once. This clonotype was seen more than once but under ten times. V was shortened by 1 base and J by 3 bases, with 7 bases between the two germline ends. CDR1 is SGHTA and CDR2 is FQGNSA in the germline V gene. The CDR3 spans 13 residues. This receptor was obtained from a human donor in good health, serving as a control. The chain combines TRBV7-2 with TRBJ2-7; D gene uncertain. The specimen sequenced was sorted CD4+, CD8+, or CD8+CD57+ T cells (not recorded which) from PBMCs. CDR3 region: CASSLDSLYEQYF. As DNA, the CDR3 is TGTGCCAGCAGCTTAGACAGCCTCTACGAGCAGTACTTC. Drawing the rest from reference TRBV7-2 and TRBJ2-7, the complete variable domain is GAGVSQSPSNKVTEKGKDVELRCDPISGHTALYWYRQSLGQGLEFLIYFQGNSAPDKSGLPSDRFSAERTGGSVSTLTIQRTQQEDSAVYLCASSLDSLYEQYFGPGTRLTVT.